Below, 21 T cell receptor beta chains from the same sample are listed, as sequenced in a study of T cells in Graves' hyperthyroidism and ophthalmopathy. Amplification of TCR beta CDR3 regions used RNA as the template. Primed by the HTBI set, a first-round RT-PCR was run on the TCR CDR3. TCRdb reanalysed the multiplex PCR reads using MiXCR and keeps one entry per CDR3 protein. The data hold about 700,000 distinct CDR3 sequences, with 12% to 15% observed a single time. Sequenced material: blood. These receptors came from a woman aged 18-29 years with Graves' hyperthyroidism.

This chain connects TRBV28 to TRBJ1-2, with 8 bases fitting TRBD1. CDR1 is MDHEN, CDR2 SYDVKM, per germline. J gave up 4 bases and V 6 bases, and 13 bases lay outside the gene matches. The CDR3 has 16 residues. The chain's CDR3 is CASSLGTGTGVYGYTF. CDR3 nucleotides: TGTGCCAGCAGCTTAGGGACCGGGACAGGCGTCTATGGCTACACCTTC.

There are a few counts of this clonotype. This chain uses TRBV10-3 with TRBJ2-7; D not certain. V lost 3 bases and J 6 bases, leaving 9 bases between the germline ends. The CDR3 is 12 amino acids. The germline V gene encodes CDR1 ENHRY and CDR2 SYGVKD. Written as DNA, the CDR3 is TGTGCCATCAGTGACGGTCCCGTCGAGCAGTACTTC. Its translation is CAISDGPVEQYF.

At least ten counts were recorded for this clonotype. This rearrangement joins TRBV7-9 to TRBJ2-7; 8 nucleotides match TRBD2. Germline V lookup: CDR1 SEHNR, CDR2 FQNEAQ (reference sequence). The CDR3 has 15 amino acids. The V and J ends lost 4 bases and 1 base, in that order; junction bases with no gene match: 6. The CDR3: CASSSAGGRSYEQYF. The DNA for the CDR3 is TGTGCCAGCAGCTCCGCGGGAGGACGATCCTACGAGCAGTACTTC.

This clonotype was counted once. J is TRBJ2-5 and V is TRBV11-3, with 9 bases fitting TRBD2. This CDR3 has 16 residues. The trim removed 1 base at V and 2 bases at J, leaving 5 bases unmatched. Germline V gene sequence: CDR1 SGHNT, CDR2 YENEEA. The CDR3 sequence: CASSLGGRAGQETQYF. The DNA of the CDR3 is TGTGCCAGCAGCTTAGGCGGGAGGGCCGGGCAAGAGACCCAGTACTTC.

This clonotype was counted ten times or more. The V and J genes are TRBV11-2 and TRBJ1-1, with D possibly being TRBD1 (6 bases). Germline V lookup: CDR1 SGHAT, CDR2 FQNNGV. CDR3 length: 18 residues. The V and J ends lost 5 bases and 0 bases respectively, with 22 bases between them. The CDR3 spells CASSPRGGGRLMNTEAFF. In DNA, the CDR3 is TGTGCCAGCAGCCCTAGAGGGGGGGGGAGGTTGATGAACACTGAAGCTTTCTTT. Combining the CDR3 with reference TRBV11-2 and TRBJ1-1 gives the whole variable domain EAGVAQSPRYKIIEKRQSVAFWCNPISGHATLYWYQQILGQGPKLLIQFQNNGVVDDSQLPKDRFSAERLKGVDSTLKIQPAKLEDSAVYLCASSPRGGGRLMNTEAFFGQGTRLTVV.

This clonotype was detected only a few times. The chain is built from TRBV7-6 and TRBJ2-1; D is tentatively TRBD1 or TRBD2 (5 bases each). Trimming took 5 bases from V and 5 from J, leaving 22 bases between them. This CDR3 comprises 17 residues. CDR1 and CDR2 from the germline V gene are SGHVS and FNYEAQ. This CDR3 is CASSPSAGTFPNNEQFF. The CDR3 nucleotides read TGTGCCAGCAGCCCCAGTGCAGGGACGTTTCCAAACAATGAGCAGTTCTTC.

The table lists this clonotype with many counts. The chain carries TRBV12-3 or TRBV12-4 and TRBJ2-2, with 7 positions matching TRBD1. The CDR3 covers 16 residues. Losses at the gene ends were 5 bases for V and 4 bases for J; bases not matched to a gene: 10. CDR3 DNA: TGTGCCAGCAGTCTGCGAGAGACAGGGCGCACCGGGGAGCTGTTTTTT. It codes for CASSLRETGRTGELFF.

This clonotype was observed a handful of times. The chain has TRBV4-1 and TRBJ2-7, with TRBD2 matching over 8 bases. CDR3 length equals 18 residues. V trimming: 0 bases; J trimming: 3 bases; junction bases outside the gene matches: 13. CDR1 and CDR2 from the germline V gene are MGHRA and YSYEKL. Written as DNA, the CDR3 is TGCGCCAGCAGCCAAGAACCCCTCGCTTTGGGACTAGTCTACGAGCAGTACTTC. Its protein is CASSQEPLALGLVYEQYF.

V is TRBV7-9 and J is TRBJ2-1, with 8 bases that match TRBD2. The CDR3 spans 12 residues. V lost 3 bases to trimming and J lost 12 bases; unmatched junction nucleotides: 4. Per the germline V gene, CDR1 is SEHNR and CDR2 is FQNEAQ (reference sequence). The CDR3 loop is CASSLSAGGQFF. In nucleotides, the CDR3 is TGTGCCAGCAGCTTGAGCGCGGGGGGGCAGTTCTTC.

This clonotype was found a few times. The chain employs TRBV24-1 and TRBJ2-2, with D hard to call. V lost 10 bases and J lost 2, with 13 bases in between. This CDR3 spans 14 amino acids. CDR1 and CDR2 (germline): KGHDR, SFDVKD. CDR3 protein: CATEELANTGELFF. The CDR3 coding sequence is TGTGCCACAGAGGAGCTGGCAAACACCGGGGAGCTGTTTTTT.

The sample holds many counts of this clonotype. V and J are TRBV7-3 and TRBJ2-7; 9 bases align to TRBD2. V lost 3 bases, J lost 0 bases, and 3 bases stayed unmatched. The CDR3 contains 15 residues. The germline CDR1 and CDR2 sequences are SGHTA and FQGTGA. The CDR3 loop reads CASSFEAGGSYEQYF. The CDR3 region has the DNA TGTGCCAGCAGCTTTGAAGCGGGAGGCTCCTACGAGCAGTACTTC.

Notes on this clonotype: A much larger clone differs by one base, so this may be a read error. J is TRBJ2-1 and V is TRBV12-3 or TRBV12-4, with 7 bases that match TRBD2. The end of the DNA is better explained by TRBJ2-7, so the J call may be wrong. The CDR3 is made up of 15 amino acids. The CDR3 DNA reads TGTGCCAGCAGTACTCAGGGAGGGTCCTACAATGAGCAGTACTTC. Translated: CASSTQGGSYNEQYF.

This clonotype was observed a handful of times. J is TRBJ2-3 and V is TRBV10-2, with D hard to call. The CDR3 covers 13 residues. CDR1 WSHSY and CDR2 SAAADI come from the germline V gene. The V and J ends lost 5 bases and 2 bases respectively, with 8 bases between them. CDR3 region: CASSPPFTDTQYF. The CDR3 region has the DNA TGCGCCAGCAGTCCTCCGTTCACAGATACGCAGTATTTT.

This clonotype was counted ten times or more. The rearrangement links TRBV29-1 to TRBJ2-1, with D perhaps matching TRBD1 (6 bases). This CDR3 comprises 14 residues. Between the trimmed V and J ends, which lost 6 bases and 2 bases, there was a span of 14 bases. Germline V gene data show CDR1 as SQVTM and CDR2 as ANQGSEA. CDR3 protein: CSVGASMAYNEQFF. The CDR3 nucleotides read TGCAGCGTGGGGGCGAGTATGGCCTACAATGAGCAGTTCTTC.

This clonotype showed up many times. The rearrangement links TRBV2 to TRBJ2-2; maybe TRBD1 (5 bases). Trimming left V 5 bases short and J 4 bases short, with 11 bases between. This CDR3 is 14 amino acids long. The V gene's germline CDR1 is SNHLY and CDR2 FYNNEI. The DNA of the CDR3 is TGTGCCAGCAGTACACAGGCGGTCACCGGGGAGCTGTTTTTT. Amino acid sequence: CASSTQAVTGELFF.

This clonotype has a single count. Without the conserved terminal phenylalanine or tryptophan, this CDR3 likely stems from a read error. The CDR3 DNA reads TGTGCCAGCAGCCGTTATTATGTTCGGAGGGCGGGAGAGACCCAGTACCTC. It codes for CASSRYYVRRAGETQYL. The chain has TRBV7-9 and TRBJ2-5; maybe TRBD2 (6 bases). V lost 5 bases to trimming and J lost 4 bases, with 23 bases between them. CDR1 SEHNR and CDR2 FQNEAQ come from the germline V gene (reference sequence). This CDR3 region has 17 residues.

The rearrangement links TRBV19 to TRBJ1-3; tentative D call: TRBD1 (6 bases). The ends were cut back, 7 bases at V and 4 bases at J, with 11 bases in the middle. Germline CDR1 LNHDA, CDR2 SQIVND (reference sequence). The CDR3 totals 13 residues. DNA for the CDR3: TGTGCCAGTAACCCGGGACAAGGAAACACCATATATTTT. The encoded protein is CASNPGQGNTIYF.

This clonotype was recorded many times. The gene calls are TRBV5-1 and TRBJ1-1; D remains ambiguous. V was cut by 5 bases and J by 8 bases, with 10 bases left in between. Germline CDR1 and CDR2: SGHRS and YFSETQ. This CDR3 contains 11 residues. The CDR3 nucleotides are TGCGCCAGCAGAAAGGCTCAGGAAGCTTTCTTT. It specifies CASRKAQEAFF.

This chain uses TRBV2 with TRBJ2-1; no definite D call. The V gene lost 6 bases and the J gene lost 9 bases, with 12 bases spanning the gap. Germline loops: CDR1 SNHLY, CDR2 FYNNEI. The CDR3 has 12 residues. The CDR3 nucleotides are TGTGCCAGCAGGGGCTTAGTCCGTGAGCAGTTCTTC. Translating gives CASRGLVREQFF. Filled out from reference TRBV2 and TRBJ2-1, the complete variable domain reads EPEVTQTPSHQVTQMGQEVILRCVPISNHLYFYWYRQILGQKVEFLVSFYNNEISEKSEIFDDQFSVERPDGSNFTLKIRSTKLEDSAMYFCASRGLVREQFFGPGTRLTVL.

V is TRBV18 and J is TRBJ2-1; the D gene is possibly TRBD1 (5 bases). V was shortened by 3 bases and J by 2 bases, with 17 bases between the two germline ends. Germline V gives CDR1 KGHSH, CDR2 LQKENI. CDR3 length: 17 residues. The chain's CDR3 is CASSPPLTVTTYNEQFF. The CDR3 nucleotides are TGTGCCAGCTCACCCCCACTGACAGTGACGACCTACAATGAGCAGTTCTTC.

On this clonotype itself: This clone may be a read error of a much larger clone one base away. The CDR3, as DNA: TGTGCCAGCAGGCCACGGACAGGGGCACTCTACGAGCAGTACTTC. Its protein product is CASRPRTGALYEQYF. The chain uses TRBV13 and TRBJ2-7, with TRBD1 matching 9 bases. Per germline, CDR1 PRHDT and CDR2 FYEKMQ (reference sequence). The CDR3 is 15 amino acids. Losses at the gene ends were 6 bases for V and 3 bases for J; bases not matched to a gene: 9.